Each of the 17 T cell receptor beta chains below was sequenced from the same sample in a study of cytotoxic CD8 clonotypes in ibrutinib-treated CLL (dated by TCRdb to about 2021). Library construction relied on the immunoSEQ multiplex PCR assay. Here the immuneACCESS table is served through TCRdb, limited to in-frame sequences with V and J called. Missing clones are a known gap in these copies; in checked studies unresolved V genes cover under half, and the rest lacks a known reason. The sample table contains tens of thousands of clones; only one count was recorded for about 70% of them. The ten largest make up about 14% of the sample. This specimen's time point label, per the study, means: 12 months on ibrutinib. Source: PBMCs, taken after 12 months of ibrutinib treatment. These receptors came from a human donor with chronic lymphocytic leukemia.

V is TRBV7-9 and J is TRBJ2-3, with TRBD2 identical over 7 bases. V lost 3 bases, J lost 2 bases, and 2 bases stayed unmatched. The CDR3 consists of 14 residues. The germline V gene has CDR1 SEHNR and CDR2 FQNEAQ (reference sequence). Written as DNA, the CDR3 is TGTGCCAGCAGCTTGGCGGGGGACACAGATACGCAGTATTTT. Translated, it gives CASSLAGDTDTQYF.

The chain recombines TRBV18 with TRBJ2-6; no clear D gene. Per the germline V gene, CDR1 is KGHSH and CDR2 is LQKENI. V lost 2 bases to trimming and J lost 2 bases, with 7 bases between them. The CDR3 contains 15 residues. CDR3 protein: CASSPNVAGANVLTF. In nucleotides, the CDR3 is TGTGCCAGCTCACCAAATGTAGCTGGGGCCAACGTCCTGACTTTC.

This clone was detected once. This sequence joins TRBV15 and TRBJ2-5; tentatively, D is TRBD1 or TRBD2 (5 bases each). V lost 3 bases and J lost 1, with 9 bases in between. Looked up from germline, CDR1 is LNHNV and CDR2 is YYDKDF (reference sequence). This CDR3 has 14 residues. This chain's CDR3 is CATSRGERQETQYF. The CDR3 DNA sequence: TGTGCCACCAGCAGGGGGGAACGCCAAGAGACCCAGTACTTC.

In its sample, this clone was seen a few times. The CDR3 DNA is TGTGCCAGCAGCTTAGATAGCTCCCGTGAAGCTTTCTTT. Its protein is CASSLDSSREAFF. The chain has TRBV11-2 and TRBJ1-1; the D is unclear. This CDR3 comprises 13 residues. Per germline, CDR1 SGHAT and CDR2 FQNNGV. Trimming cost V 0 bases and J 7 bases, with 9 bases left between them. Full variable domain (rest looked up from reference TRBV11-2 and TRBJ1-1): EAGVAQSPRYKIIEKRQSVAFWCNPISGHATLYWYQQILGQGPKLLIQFQNNGVVDDSQLPKDRFSAERLKGVDSTLKIQPAKLEDSAVYLCASSLDSSREAFFGQGTRLTVV.

The chain links TRBV15 to TRBJ2-3; 9 nucleotides align to TRBD2. The CDR3 has 16 residues. Losses at the gene ends were 0 bases for V and 0 bases for J; bases not matched to a gene: 1. Germline V gene sequence: CDR1 LNHNV, CDR2 YYDKDF (reference sequence). CDR3 bases: TGTGCCACCAGCAGAGATACTAGCGGGAGCACAGATACGCAGTATTTT. Its translation is CATSRDTSGSTDTQYF.

A few counts support this clone. The same CDR3 also results from other DNA sequences found in this sample. The chain couples TRBV18 to TRBJ2-7, with TRBD2 identical over 8 bases. Germline CDR1 reads KGHSH; CDR2 reads LQKENI. V lost 3 bases and J lost 4; bases outside the gene matches: 5. CDR3 size: 14 residues. The CDR3 sequence is CASSPGGGPYEQYF. CDR3 nucleotides: TGTGCCAGCTCACCCGGGGGGGGTCCGTACGAGCAGTACTTC.

V usage is TRBV30 and J usage is TRBJ2-7; D not certain. This CDR3 has 14 residues. Germline CDR1 reads GTSNPN; CDR2 reads SVGIG (reference sequence). The germline V and J ends were trimmed by 2 bases and 6 bases, with 17 bases remaining between them. The CDR3 nucleotides read TGTGCCTGGAGTAAACCCCTCCCCCGGTTCGAGCAGTACTTC. Translation gives CAWSKPLPRFEQYF. Full variable domain (rest looked up from reference TRBV30 and TRBJ2-7): SQTIHQWPATLVQPVGSPLSLECTVEGTSNPNLYWYRQAAGRGLQLLFYSVGIGQISSEVPQNLSASRPQDRQFILSSKKLLLSDSGFYLCAWSKPLPRFEQYFGPGTRLTVT.

The V call is TRBV7-4, the J call TRBJ2-5, with D perhaps TRBD2 (5 bases). V lost 2 bases, J lost 3 bases, and 16 bases lay in between. The CDR3 extends over 16 amino acids. The germline V gene encodes CDR1 SGHVT and CDR2 SQSDAQ. CDR3 amino acids: CASSLSAAEAKETQYF. The CDR3, as DNA: TGTGCCAGCAGCTTATCTGCAGCGGAGGCAAAAGAGACCCAGTACTTC.

The chain joins TRBV29-1 to TRBJ1-2; TRBD1 is a possible D gene (6 bases). Trimming left V 1 base short and J 4 bases short, with 13 bases between. This CDR3 is built from 14 residues. Per the germline V gene, CDR1 is SQVTM and CDR2 is ANQGSEA. CDR3 bases: TGCAGCGTTGAAGGTCCTGGACAGCCCTATGGCTACACCTTC. Its protein is CSVEGPGQPYGYTF.

The chain has TRBV7-6 and TRBJ2-5; tentative D call: TRBD2 (5 bases). The V gene lost 5 bases and the J gene lost 4 bases, with 11 bases spanning the gap. Germline CDR1 is SGHVS and CDR2 is FNYEAQ. The CDR3 consists of 13 residues. CDR3 amino acids: CASSPLSGETQYF. The CDR3 bases are TGTGCCAGCAGCCCCTTAAGCGGAGAGACCCAGTACTTC.

By proportion, this clone is medium-sized. This chain uses TRBV7-2 with TRBJ2-7; D uncertain. This CDR3 contains 11 residues. Trimming left V 1 base short and J 5 bases short, with 3 bases between. Germline loops: CDR1 SGHTA, CDR2 FQGNSA. The CDR3 loop reads CASSLVHEQYF. CDR3 sequence (DNA): TGTGCCAGCAGCTTAGTCCACGAGCAGTACTTC.

This chain joins TRBV5-1 and TRBJ2-1; weak D call: TRBD2 (5 bases). V was clipped by 0 bases and J by 5 bases, with 12 bases between them. CDR3 length: 15 residues. Germline loops: CDR1 SGHRS, CDR2 YFSETQ. CDR3 region: CASSLGGMGNNEQFF. The CDR3, as DNA: TGCGCCAGCAGCTTGGGAGGGATGGGCAACAATGAGCAGTTCTTC.

The chain recombines TRBV30 with TRBJ2-7; 12 positions match TRBD1. The V gene end was trimmed by 8 bases and the J gene end by 1 base; junction bases not matched to a gene: 6. CDR1 and CDR2 from the germline V gene are GTSNPN and SVGIG (reference sequence). The length of the CDR3 is 14 residues. CDR3 coding DNA: TGTGCCGGGACAGGGGGCCCAGGGTCCTACGAGCAGTACTTC. This encodes CAGTGGPGSYEQYF.

As concerns this clone: This specimen includes other DNA sequences encoding the same CDR3. This chain links TRBV6-5 with TRBJ2-7, with a possible D match to TRBD1 (5 bases). Between the trimmed V and J ends, which lost 0 bases and 6 bases, there was a span of 6 bases. The CDR3 is made up of 12 amino acids. The V gene's germline CDR1 is MNHEY and CDR2 SVGAGI. CDR3 in amino acids: CASSYSGREQYF. CDR3 bases: TGTGCCAGCAGTTACTCGGGGCGCGAGCAGTACTTC.

The J gene is TRBJ2-7, the V gene TRBV6-5, with 14 bases that match TRBD2. The trim removed 5 bases at V and 5 bases at J, leaving 5 bases unmatched. The CDR3 loop spans 15 amino acids. In germline, CDR1 is MNHEY, CDR2 SVGAGI. The CDR3 spells CASSPWTSGRNEQYF. The CDR3 DNA reads TGTGCCAGCAGTCCGTGGACTAGCGGGAGGAACGAGCAGTACTTC.

The rearrangement links TRBV15 to TRBJ2-1, with D perhaps TRBD1 or TRBD2 (6 bases each). Trimming shortened V by 3 bases and J by 6 bases, and 12 bases separated the two germline ends. Per the germline V gene, CDR1 is LNHNV and CDR2 is YYDKDF (reference sequence). The CDR3 spans 14 residues. In nucleotides, the CDR3 is TGTGCCACCAGCAGTTTGGGGGGCATCAATGAGCAGTTCTTC. Amino acid sequence: CATSSLGGINEQFF.

The chain combines TRBV2 with TRBJ2-7; a possible D gene is TRBD2 (6 bases). The CDR3 is made up of 12 amino acids. V was pared by 8 bases and J by 7 bases, with 15 bases between. Germline CDR1 SNHLY, CDR2 FYNNEI. The CDR3 region has the DNA TGTGCCAGCGAGAGGGACTTGCGGGAGCAGTACTTC. Its protein is CASERDLREQYF.